The 18 T cell receptor beta chains in this list originate from one sample, sequenced in a study of T cells after posttransplantation cyclophosphamide. Only in-frame clones appear in the TCRdb table, and some are missing; sequencing was by immunoSEQ multiplex PCR. The repertoire holds about 22,000 clones, under 85% seen once, with approximately 0.65% in the top ten. Sequencing was carried out using memory CD4+ T cells sorted from PBMCs. All receptors come from a woman in her fifties or sixties in good health, CMV-negative, and a related stem cell transplant donor.

This rearrangement joins TRBV30 to TRBJ1-1, with D maybe TRBD1 (5 bases). V gave up 6 bases and J gave up 7 bases, with 15 bases separating them. Germline V gives CDR1 GTSNPN, CDR2 SVGIG (reference sequence). The CDR3 consists of 12 residues. The CDR3 spells CACHPRGSEAFF. CDR3 sequence (DNA): TGTGCCTGCCATCCCCGGGGGAGTGAAGCTTTCTTT.

The chain links TRBV6-1 to TRBJ1-2; D gene unclear. The CDR3 length is 17 residues. Trimming shortened V by 3 bases and J by 2 bases, and 19 bases separated the two germline ends. The germline V gene has CDR1 MNHNS and CDR2 SASEGT. CDR3: CASSDRTAGNVNYGYTF. The CDR3 DNA reads as TGTGCCAGCAGTGATCGCACCGCCGGGAACGTAAACTATGGCTACACCTTC.

A few counts support this clone. The chain recombines TRBV7-2 with TRBJ2-1, with 7 bases lining up with TRBD1. The germline V gene encodes CDR1 SGHTA and CDR2 FQGNSA. V was clipped by 8 bases and J by 4 bases; unmatched bases: 5. The length of the CDR3 is 13 residues. CDR3 coding DNA: TGTGCCAGCGGTCCCAGGGGGTACAATGAGCAGTTCTTC. Encoded protein: CASGPRGYNEQFF.

The rearrangement joins TRBV2 to TRBJ1-3; D is ambiguous. Germline V gives CDR1 SNHLY, CDR2 FYNNEI. V was trimmed by 1 base and J by 7 bases, leaving 11 bases between them. This CDR3 region has 14 residues. CDR3 nucleotide sequence: TGTGCCAGCAGTGAAGACGCCCCGGGGAACACCATATATTTT. It is translated as CASSEDAPGNTIYF.

For the CDR3, the DNA is TGCAGCGGGGGAGGGTCTTCGAACAAGCAGTACTTC. Its protein product is CSGGGSSNKQYF. The chain recombines TRBV29-1 with TRBJ2-7; 7 bases match TRBD2. Per germline, CDR1 SQVTM and CDR2 ANQGSEA. V gave up 7 bases and J gave up 8 bases; unmatched junction bases: 11. This CDR3 comprises 12 residues.

In its sample, this clone was seen a few times. The J gene is TRBJ2-1, the V gene TRBV11-2; 8 bases align to TRBD2. Germline loops: CDR1 SGHAT, CDR2 FQNNGV. This CDR3 is 15 amino acids long. V was pared by 4 bases and J by 2 bases, with 4 bases of the junction left unmatched. CDR3 residues: CASSSLAGPYNEQFF. For the CDR3, the DNA is TGTGCCAGCAGCTCGTTAGCGGGACCCTACAATGAGCAGTTCTTC.

This clone was seen just once. V is TRBV4-1 and J is TRBJ2-2, with TRBD2 matching 8 bases. This CDR3 contains 16 residues. Unmatched junction bases numbered 4, after V lost 1 base and J lost 3 bases. Per the germline V gene, CDR1 is MGHRA and CDR2 is YSYEKL. The CDR3 region is CASSQGRGGYTGELFF. The DNA of the CDR3 is TGCGCCAGCAGCCAAGGCCGGGGGGGGTACACCGGGGAGCTGTTTTTT.

This rearrangement joins TRBV29-1 to TRBJ2-5; TRBD2 might be the D (6 bases). The CDR3 covers 17 residues. Germline CDR1 and CDR2: SQVTM and ANQGSEA. Trimming left V 4 bases short and J 0 bases short, with 21 bases between. CDR3 DNA sequence: TGCAGCGTTGCTCGGGGGTCTATCGGCAGGTACCAAGAGACCCAGTACTTC. Translating gives CSVARGSIGRYQETQYF.

The chain couples TRBV7-2 to TRBJ2-1; 8 positions match TRBD2. CDR1 and CDR2 from the germline V gene are SGHTA and FQGNSA. The junction had 6 bases not matched to a gene; V was cut back by 1 base and J by 7 bases. The CDR3 length is 15 residues. The CDR3 loop reads CASSLGGGGSNEQFF. In DNA, the CDR3 is TGTGCCAGCAGCTTAGGTGGCGGGGGGTCGAATGAGCAGTTCTTC.

This clone was seen a handful of times. Other DNA sequences in this specimen translate into the identical CDR3. This rearrangement joins TRBV30 to TRBJ1-2; 7 positions match TRBD1. Germline CDR1 is GTSNPN and CDR2 is SVGIG (reference sequence). The CDR3 is made up of 13 amino acids. V was pared by 4 bases and J by 4 bases, with 6 bases of the junction left unmatched. The DNA for the CDR3 is TGTGCCTGGATGAGGGACAGACCCTATGGCTACACCTTC. Translation gives CAWMRDRPYGYTF. Using reference TRBV30 and TRBJ1-2 for the parts outside the CDR3, the full variable domain is SQTIHQWPATLVQPVGSPLSLECTVEGTSNPNLYWYRQAAGRGLQLLFYSVGIGQISSEVPQNLSASRPQDRQFILSSKKLLLSDSGFYLCAWMRDRPYGYTFGSGTRLTVV.

The V and J genes are TRBV7-9 and TRBJ1-2, with a tentative D call TRBD1 (5 bases). The CDR3 has 16 residues. V was trimmed by 3 bases and J by 0 bases, leaving 14 bases between them. CDR1 and CDR2 from the germline V gene are SEHNR and FQNEAQ (reference sequence). In DNA, the CDR3 is TGTGCCAGCAGCTTCGGGGGGAGGGAGGCTAACTATGGCTACACCTTC. The encoded protein is CASSFGGREANYGYTF.

The genes are TRBV27 and TRBJ2-1; 9 bases are shared with TRBD1. V lost 3 bases and J lost 6; bases outside the gene matches: 6. The CDR3 covers 15 residues. Per germline, CDR1 MNHEY and CDR2 SMNVEV (reference sequence). The CDR3 bases are TGTGCCAGCAGTTTCGGTGACAGGGGGGGCAATGAGCAGTTCTTC. It translates to CASSFGDRGGNEQFF.

J is TRBJ2-3 and V is TRBV19; 7 positions match TRBD1. The CDR3 is made up of 14 amino acids. Trimming took 3 bases from V and 5 from J; bases not matched to a gene: 5. The germline gives CDR1 LNHDA, CDR2 SQIVND (reference sequence). CDR3 loop: CASSMGRGKDTQYF. CDR3 bases: TGTGCCAGTAGTATGGGCAGGGGGAAAGATACGCAGTATTTT.

This chain uses TRBV6-6 with TRBJ1-4; tentative D call: TRBD1 (5 bases). Germline CDR1 is MNHNY and CDR2 is SVGAGI (reference sequence). The CDR3 consists of 16 residues. Trimming took off 11 bases at V and 0 bases at J, with 19 bases between the two ends. Here the CDR3 DNA reads TGTGCCTCCGACGCCGGGACTCTCGCAACTAATGAAAAACTGTTTTTT. Its protein is CASDAGTLATNEKLFF.

The chain employs TRBV2 and TRBJ2-3, with a tentative D call TRBD1 (5 bases). CDR1 is SNHLY and CDR2 is FYNNEI in the germline V gene. The CDR3 covers 11 residues. V lost 8 bases, J lost 7 bases, and 10 bases lay in between. CDR3 coding DNA: TGTGCCAGCCAAGGGGAATATACGCAGTATTTT. As protein: CASQGEYTQYF. Full variable domain (remainder filled in from reference TRBV2 and TRBJ2-3): EPEVTQTPSHQVTQMGQEVILRCVPISNHLYFYWYRQILGQKVEFLVSFYNNEISEKSEIFDDQFSVERPDGSNFTLKIRSTKLEDSAMYFCASQGEYTQYFGPGTRLTVL.

This clone showed up just a few times. This chain uses TRBV28 with TRBJ1-5; the D is unclear. Trimming removed 3 bases at V and 0 bases at J, with 15 bases between. The CDR3 has 17 amino acids. The V gene's germline CDR1 is MDHEN and CDR2 SYDVKM. CDR3 amino acids: CASSLFGRRHSNQPQHF. In DNA, the CDR3 is TGTGCCAGCAGTTTGTTTGGCAGGCGCCATAGCAATCAGCCCCAGCATTTT. Drawing the rest from reference TRBV28 and TRBJ1-5, the complete variable domain is DVKVTQSSRYLVKRTGEKVFLECVQDMDHENMFWYRQDPGLGLRLIYFSYDVKMKEKGDIPEGYSVSREKKERFSLILESASTNQTSMYLCASSLFGRRHSNQPQHFGDGTRLSIL.

The chain uses TRBV7-8 and TRBJ2-3, with D maybe TRBD2 (6 bases). The germline V and J ends were trimmed by 1 base and 2 bases, with 13 bases remaining between them. Germline V gives CDR1 SGHVS, CDR2 FQNEAQ. The CDR3 has 16 residues. In DNA, the CDR3 is TGTGCCAGCAGCTTAGGAAGGGGCGGGGACACAGATACGCAGTATTTT. This encodes CASSLGRGGDTDTQYF. Together with reference TRBV7-8 and TRBJ2-3, the CDR3 gives the full variable domain: GAGVSQSPRYKVAKRGQDVALRCDPISGHVSLFWYQQALGQGPEFLTYFQNEAQLDKSGLPSDRFFAERPEGSVSTLKIQRTQQEDSAVYLCASSLGRGGDTDTQYFGPGTRLTVL.

This clone came up a few times. The chain employs TRBV7-2 and TRBJ2-7; D not certain. CDR1 SGHTA and CDR2 FQGNSA come from the germline V gene. Trimming shortened V by 5 bases and J by 3 bases, and 5 bases separated the two germline ends. The CDR3 extends over 11 amino acids. The CDR3 loop is CASSPHYEQYF. The CDR3 DNA follows: TGTGCCAGCAGCCCACACTACGAGCAGTACTTC.